Following are 2 T cell receptor beta chains from one sample sequenced in a study of OX40 agonist ivuxolimab in advanced cancers. Generated by immunoSEQ multiplex PCR, the TCRdb table keeps only in-frame clones and is missing some. The sample has about 93,000 clones, 90% to 95% seen once. The sample in question was CD4+ or CD8+ T cells sorted from blood, obtained in a trial of the OX40 agonist ivuxolimab. These receptors came from an adult with an advanced solid tumor such as melanoma, head and neck, liver or kidney cancer.

The chain has TRBV5-4 and TRBJ2-7, with TRBD2 matching 14 bases. The junction had 9 bases not matched to a gene; V was cut back by 4 bases and J by 3 bases. Germline values: CDR1 SGHNT, CDR2 YYREEE (reference sequence). This CDR3 is built from 17 residues. CDR3 sequence (DNA): TGTGCCAGCAGCCAGAGACTAGCGGGGGGGCCAGGCTACGAGCAGTACTTC. This codes for CASSQRLAGGPGYEQYF.

In this sample, this clone turned up a few times. The V gene is TRBV27, the J gene TRBJ1-6; TRBD1 matches at 9 bases. The germline gives CDR1 MNHEY, CDR2 SMNVEV (reference sequence). V lost 8 bases, J lost 8 bases, and 4 bases stayed unmatched. The CDR3 extends over 13 amino acids. The CDR3 loop reads CASRTGVYSPLHF. Here the CDR3 DNA reads TGTGCCAGCCGGACAGGGGTTTATTCACCCCTCCACTTT.